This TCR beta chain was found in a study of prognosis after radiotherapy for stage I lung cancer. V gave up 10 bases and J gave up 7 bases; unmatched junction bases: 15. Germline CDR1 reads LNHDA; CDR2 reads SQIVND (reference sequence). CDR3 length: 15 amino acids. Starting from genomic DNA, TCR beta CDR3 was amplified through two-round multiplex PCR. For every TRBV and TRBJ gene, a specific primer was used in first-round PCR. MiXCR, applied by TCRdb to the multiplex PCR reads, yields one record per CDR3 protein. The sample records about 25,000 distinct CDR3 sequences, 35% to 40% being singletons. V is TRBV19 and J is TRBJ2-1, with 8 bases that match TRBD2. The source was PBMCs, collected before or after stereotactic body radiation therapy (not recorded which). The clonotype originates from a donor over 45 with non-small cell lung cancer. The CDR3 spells CATRKEGLEANEQFF. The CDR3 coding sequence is TGTGCCACCCGAAAAGAGGGACTAGAGGCAAATGAGCAGTTCTTC.